The 27 T cell receptor beta chains listed next were all sequenced from one sample in a study of T cell responses to AZD1222 COVID-19 vaccine. Clones were read by immunoSEQ multiplex PCR, and TCRdb kept only the in-frame ones, dropping some. The sample holds over 150,000 clones, roughly 87% seen once. This specimen consisted of peripheral blood, obtained 28 days after the second AZD1222 dose. Source of these receptors: an adult who received the AZD1222 COVID-19 vaccine.

The V gene is TRBV6-2 or TRBV6-3, the J gene TRBJ1-1; D gene unclear. The CDR3 has 14 residues. Trimming pared 0 bases from V and 0 bases from J, leaving 5 bases between. Germline V gene sequence: CDR1 MNHEY, CDR2 SVGEGT. The CDR3 DNA sequence: TGTGCCAGCAGTTACTCGAGGTTGAACACTGAAGCTTTCTTT. Residues: CASSYSRLNTEAFF.

The chain carries TRBV6-6 and TRBJ2-7, with a possible D match to TRBD1 (6 bases). Germline V lookup: CDR1 MNHNY, CDR2 SVGAGI (reference sequence). The CDR3 contains 14 residues. Trimming removed 5 bases at V and 0 bases at J, with 11 bases between. CDR3 DNA: TGTGCCAGCAGTCCAACAGGGTACTCCTACGAGCAGTACTTC. Its translation: CASSPTGYSYEQYF.

V usage is TRBV27 and J usage is TRBJ2-3, with 10 bases aligning to TRBD2. Germline V gene data show CDR1 as MNHEY and CDR2 as SMNVEV (reference sequence). The CDR3 sequence is 17 residues long. V lost 4 bases, J lost 7 bases, and 14 bases stayed unmatched. CDR3 amino acids: CASSSSSVSGGLHTQYF. The CDR3, as DNA: TGTGCCAGCAGTTCCTCCTCGGTTAGCGGGGGGTTACATACGCAGTATTTT.

This rearrangement joins TRBV12-3 or TRBV12-4 to TRBJ1-2, with unresolved D. V was cut by 6 bases and J by 7 bases, with 15 bases left in between. This CDR3 is built from 13 residues. CDR3 nucleotides: TGTGCCAGCAGACCCGGTATTGTTGGTGGCTACACCTTC. Its protein product is CASRPGIVGGYTF.

The rearrangement joins TRBV7-9 to TRBJ2-7, with D tentatively TRBD1 (7 bases). CDR3 length equals 16 residues. V shed 5 bases and J shed 0 bases, with 17 bases lying between them. Germline values: CDR1 SEHNR, CDR2 FQNEAQ (reference sequence). The CDR3 region is CASSHIRGASSYEQYF. The CDR3, as DNA: TGTGCCAGCAGCCACATCAGGGGGGCGAGCTCCTACGAGCAGTACTTC.

The rearrangement uses TRBV5-1 and TRBJ1-1, with D possibly matching TRBD1 (5 bases). V was shortened by 2 bases and J by 0 bases, with 8 bases between the two germline ends. Germline V gives CDR1 SGHRS, CDR2 YFSETQ. The CDR3 is 14 residues long. CDR3 region: CASSFSGLNTEAFF. The CDR3 DNA reads TGCGCCAGCAGCTTTTCAGGGCTGAACACTGAAGCTTTCTTT.

Remarks on this clone: Additional DNA sequences in this sample encode the identical CDR3. The chain is built from TRBV7-7 and TRBJ2-7, with 7 bases that match TRBD1. CDR1 SSHAT and CDR2 FNYEAQ come from the germline V gene (reference sequence). V lost 1 base and J lost 3; bases outside the gene matches: 0. The CDR3 runs to 13 residues. CDR3 sequence: CASSLDRGYEQYF. CDR3 nucleotide sequence: TGTGCCAGCAGCTTAGACAGGGGCTACGAGCAGTACTTC.

This clone showed up just once. This chain uses TRBV5-5 with TRBJ2-4; 11 nucleotides match TRBD1. Looked up from germline, CDR1 is SGHKS and CDR2 is YYEKEE (reference sequence). CDR3 length: 14 amino acids. The V and J ends lost 3 bases and 6 bases, in that order; junction bases with no gene match: 2. CDR3 in DNA: TGTGCCAGCAGCTGGGGACAGGGGGGAAACATTCAGTACTTC. Its translation: CASSWGQGGNIQYF.

V gene TRBV14 combines with J gene TRBJ2-3; 15 nucleotides line up with TRBD2. V dropped 6 bases and J dropped 4; count of bases not matched to a gene: 5. Germline V gene sequence: CDR1 SGHDN, CDR2 FVKESK. The CDR3 runs to 16 residues. This CDR3 reads CASRPGLAGGSDTQYF. CDR3 sequence (DNA): TGTGCCAGCAGACCCGGACTAGCGGGGGGGTCAGATACGCAGTATTTT.

The chain is built from TRBV4-2 and TRBJ1-2; 7 bases agree with TRBD1. This CDR3 has 14 amino acids. Germline CDR1 and CDR2: LGHNA and YNFKEQ. Losses at the gene ends were 1 base for V and 8 bases for J; bases not matched to a gene: 7. CDR3 nucleotides: TGTGCCAGCAGCCAAGCGGGACAGACCGGCGGCTACACCTTC. This gives the protein CASSQAGQTGGYTF.

The CDR3 is CAWKKTVGEKLFF. Written as DNA, the CDR3 is TGTGCCTGGAAGAAGACAGTAGGGGAAAAACTGTTTTTT. The chain carries TRBV30 and TRBJ1-4, with D tentatively TRBD1 (5 bases). Germline assignment: CDR1 GTSNPN and CDR2 SVGIG (reference sequence). Trimming cost V 4 bases and J 8 bases, with 14 bases left between them. The CDR3 totals 13 residues.

CDR3 in DNA: TGCAGCGCCATGATATCTAACTATGGCTACACCTTC. Translating it yields CSAMISNYGYTF. J is TRBJ1-2 and V is TRBV29-1, with unresolved D. Germline V CDR1 and CDR2: SQVTM, ANQGSEA. The CDR3 has 12 amino acids. V gave up 7 bases and J gave up 0 bases, with 9 bases separating them.

The chain recombines TRBV4-1 with TRBJ2-2; 8 nucleotides align to TRBD2. Germline CDR1 reads MGHRA; CDR2 reads YSYEKL. The junction had 9 bases not matched to a gene; V was cut back by 4 bases and J by 5 bases. The CDR3 totals 16 residues. The CDR3 spells CASSRGGGFVTGELFF. DNA of the CDR3: TGCGCCAGCAGCCGCGGCGGGGGGTTCGTGACCGGGGAGCTGTTTTTT.

This chain connects TRBV9 to TRBJ2-3; D unresolved. The V gene's germline CDR1 is SGDLS and CDR2 YYNGEE. The V and J ends lost 0 bases and 0 bases respectively, with 11 bases between them. This CDR3 is built from 16 residues. The DNA for the CDR3 is TGTGCCAGCAGCGTAGGGGTAGCCCTTAGCACAGATACGCAGTATTTT. Residues: CASSVGVALSTDTQYF.

The V and J genes are TRBV2 and TRBJ1-4, with 8 bases aligning to TRBD1. Per germline, CDR1 SNHLY and CDR2 FYNNEI. Trimming cost V 6 bases and J 8 bases; bases outside gene matches: 8. The CDR3 loop spans 14 amino acids. The CDR3 sequence: CASREQGEGEKLFF. The CDR3 DNA is TGTGCCAGCAGGGAACAGGGGGAAGGGGAAAAACTGTTTTTT. The full variable domain, its missing parts supplied by reference TRBV2 and TRBJ1-4, is EPEVTQTPSHQVTQMGQEVILRCVPISNHLYFYWYRQILGQKVEFLVSFYNNEISEKSEIFDDQFSVERPDGSNFTLKIRSTKLEDSAMYFCASREQGEGEKLFFGSGTQLSVL.

The chain's CDR3 is CASSRGREYEQFF. CDR3 sequence (DNA): TGTGCCAGCAGCAGGGGGCGAGAGTATGAGCAGTTCTTC. The gene calls are TRBV6-5 and TRBJ2-1, with 8 nucleotides matching TRBD1. Losses at the gene ends were 6 bases for V and 8 bases for J; bases not matched to a gene: 6. CDR1 and CDR2 (germline): MNHEY, SVGAGI. The CDR3 has 13 amino acids.

The genes are TRBV5-6 and TRBJ1-1; D ambiguous. The CDR3 has 12 residues. V was trimmed by 4 bases and J by 3 bases, leaving 7 bases between them. The germline V gene encodes CDR1 SGHDT and CDR2 YYEEEE. CDR3: CASSDWDTEAFF. The CDR3, as DNA: TGTGCCAGCAGCGACTGGGACACTGAAGCTTTCTTT.

This chain uses TRBV30 with TRBJ2-7; D may correspond to TRBD1 or TRBD2 (5 bases each). The CDR3 contains 12 residues. Germline-derived CDR1 and CDR2 are GTSNPN and SVGIG (reference sequence). V lost 0 bases, J lost 12 bases, and 15 bases lay in between. The CDR3 region is CAWSVRSGRLYF. CDR3 nucleotide sequence: TGTGCCTGGAGTGTAAGGTCGGGGCGGTTGTACTTC.

The genes are TRBV4-1 and TRBJ2-2; D not resolved. CDR1 is MGHRA, CDR2 YSYEKL, per germline. Trimming took off 0 bases at V and 7 bases at J, with 15 bases between the two ends. The CDR3 is 16 amino acids. The CDR3 DNA sequence: TGCGCCAGCAGCCAAGATCAGCTGGGTTTGGGCGGGGAGCTGTTTTTT. Its translation is CASSQDQLGLGGELFF.

A few counts support this clone. The chain combines TRBV6-5 with TRBJ1-1, with D hard to call. The CDR3 is 15 amino acids. The V end was cut by 7 bases, the J end by 1 base, with 16 bases between. CDR1 is MNHEY, CDR2 SVGAGI, per germline. The CDR3 here is CASTPRRVSNTEAFF. In DNA, the CDR3 is TGTGCCAGCACACCGAGGAGGGTCTCGAACACTGAAGCTTTCTTT.

This clone was detected once. The chain links TRBV13 to TRBJ2-1; TRBD2 matches 10 bases. With V trimmed by 6 bases and J by 7 bases, 12 bases remained unmatched. The length of the CDR3 is 16 residues. Germline lookup yields CDR1 PRHDT and CDR2 FYEKMQ (reference sequence). CDR3 protein: CASSYLISGGRNEQFF. For the CDR3, the DNA is TGTGCCAGCAGTTATCTTATTAGCGGGGGGAGAAATGAGCAGTTCTTC.

The chain uses TRBV9 and TRBJ1-5; D unclear. CDR1 is SGDLS and CDR2 is YYNGEE in the germline V gene. With 4 bases removed from V and 6 bases from J, the gap between germline ends came to 8 bases. This CDR3 spans 12 amino acids. CDR3 DNA: TGTGCCAGCAGCTCCCATGGTCAGCCCCAGCATTTT. Amino acid sequence: CASSSHGQPQHF.

This chain links TRBV11-1 with TRBJ1-6; 7 bases agree with TRBD1. Per the germline V gene, CDR1 is SGHAT and CDR2 is FQDESV (reference sequence). CDR3 size: 15 residues. J lost 7 bases, V lost 3 bases, and 6 bases had no gene match. The CDR3 DNA reads as TGTGCCAGCAGCTTCCGACAGGGTGACAATTCACCCCTCCACTTT. Translating gives CASSFRQGDNSPLHF. Combining the CDR3 with reference TRBV11-1 and TRBJ1-6 gives the whole variable domain EAEVAQSPRYKITEKSQAVAFWCDPISGHATLYWYRQILGQGPELLVQFQDESVVDDSQLPKDRFSAERLKGVDSTLKIQPAELGDSAMYLCASSFRQGDNSPLHFGNGTRLTVT.

J is TRBJ1-1 and V is TRBV18; weak D call: TRBD1 (6 bases). The V and J ends lost 6 bases and 1 base respectively, with 18 bases between them. The length of the CDR3 is 16 residues. Germline V lookup: CDR1 KGHSH, CDR2 LQKENI. The CDR3 region has the DNA TGTGCCAGCTCCCCAAGTAATGTAGGGGGGAACACTGAAGCTTTCTTT. Its translation is CASSPSNVGGNTEAFF.

This chain joins TRBV7-8 and TRBJ1-6; perhaps TRBD1 as D (6 bases). Germline V gene sequence: CDR1 SGHVS, CDR2 FQNEAQ. The CDR3 covers 15 residues. The ends were cut back, 4 bases at V and 7 bases at J, with 14 bases in the middle. CDR3 amino acids: CASSSGVRTNSPLHF. The CDR3 DNA reads as TGTGCCAGCAGCTCAGGGGTGAGGACCAATTCACCCCTCCACTTT.

V and J are TRBV7-9 and TRBJ2-5; no definite D call. The CDR3 is 12 residues long. Between the trimmed V and J ends, which lost 3 bases and 6 bases, there was a span of 8 bases. Germline V CDR1 and CDR2: SEHNR, FQNEAQ (reference sequence). CDR3 residues: CASSFTMQTQYF. The CDR3 bases are TGTGCCAGCAGCTTCACTATGCAGACCCAGTACTTC.

This clone was found a few times. The gene calls are TRBV7-9 and TRBJ1-2; 10 nucleotides match TRBD1. Germline CDR1 SEHNR, CDR2 FQNEAQ (reference sequence). J lost 6 bases, V lost 5 bases, and 9 bases had no gene match. There are 15 residues in the CDR3. CDR3 bases: TGTGCCAGCAGCCTTTTTGACAGGGGGCTTGATGGCTACACCTTC. Its translation: CASSLFDRGLDGYTF.